This entry lists 9 T cell receptor beta chains sequenced from one sample in a study of beta chain features in type 1 diabetes. Their cognate antigens are unknown. Study conclusions and caveats: Moderate yet significant TCRB CDR3 shortening was seen in Type 1 diabetes patients in all four CD4+ subsets.

Isolated RNA was reverse transcribed in full, so expressed TCRB transcripts were sequenced. Assay: immunoSEQ multiplex PCR; the TCRdb copy retains only in-frame clones and omits some. Here the sample spans a few hundred thousand clones, about 15% being singletons. The sample consisted of naive CD4+ T cells from blood. These receptors came from a man aged 25 to 45 with type 1 diabetes.

The chain combines TRBV19 with TRBJ2-7; 9 nucleotides agree with TRBD2. This CDR3 has 13 residues. J lost 3 bases, V lost 9 bases, and 6 bases had no gene match. Germline V gene lookup returns CDR1 LNHDA and CDR2 SQIVND (reference sequence). For the CDR3, the DNA is TGTGCCAGCAGACTAGCGGAAAGCTACGAGCAGTACTTC. It yields the protein CASRLAESYEQYF.

This clone has only a few counts. This sequence joins TRBV5-1 and TRBJ2-7; D call uncertain. CDR3 length equals 13 residues. From germline, CDR1 is SGHRS and CDR2 YFSETQ. The ends were cut back, 4 bases at V and 2 bases at J, with 10 bases in the middle. DNA for the CDR3: TGCGCCAGCAGCCCGCAGGATACCTACGAGCAGTACTTC. Translation: CASSPQDTYEQYF.

The rearrangement uses TRBV5-1 and TRBJ2-1; TRBD1 might be the D (6 bases). The CDR3 is 14 amino acids. Germline values: CDR1 SGHRS, CDR2 YFSETQ. Trimming cost V 4 bases and J 5 bases, with 13 bases left between them. The DNA for the CDR3 is TGCGCCAGCAGCCCAGACACAGGGAACAATGAGCAGTTCTTC. This codes for CASSPDTGNNEQFF.

The chain uses TRBV19 and TRBJ1-5, with 7 positions matching TRBD1. The germline V gene has CDR1 LNHDA and CDR2 SQIVND (reference sequence). After removal of 9 bases from V and 6 bases from J, the junction contained 8 bases not matched to a gene. CDR3 length: 13 residues. The CDR3 reads CASRDREFQPQHF. The CDR3 DNA is TGTGCCAGCCGTGACAGGGAATTTCAGCCCCAGCATTTT. Using reference TRBV19 and TRBJ1-5 for the parts outside the CDR3, the full variable domain is DGGITQSPKYLFRKEGQNVTLSCEQNLNHDAMYWYRQDPGQGLRLIYYSQIVNDFQKGDIAEGYSVSREKKESFPLTVTSAQKNPTAFYLCASRDREFQPQHFGDGTRLSIL.

The chain uses TRBV5-1 and TRBJ2-5; TRBD2 aligns across 10 bases. The ends lost 3 bases at V and 5 bases at J; junction bases unmatched: 7. The V gene's germline CDR1 is SGHRS and CDR2 YFSETQ. CDR3 length: 15 residues. The CDR3 nucleotides read TGCGCCAGCAGCTCCGGGGTAGCGGGAGGTGAGACCCAGTACTTC. This gives the protein CASSSGVAGGETQYF.

J is TRBJ2-2 and V is TRBV15, with D maybe TRBD1 (7 bases). Trimming stripped 1 base from V and 4 bases from J, with 10 bases between. Germline CDR1 LNHNV, CDR2 YYDKDF (reference sequence). This CDR3 has 15 residues. The CDR3 bases are TGTGCCACCAGCAGAGGTCAGGGGGGCACCGGGGAGCTGTTTTTT. It codes for CATSRGQGGTGELFF.

This chain joins TRBV9 and TRBJ2-3; possibly TRBD2 for D (5 bases). Germline CDR1 is SGDLS and CDR2 is YYNGEE. V was trimmed by 4 bases and J by 8 bases, leaving 11 bases between them. The CDR3 spans 12 residues. The CDR3 spells CASSPEAPTQYF. The CDR3 coding sequence is TGTGCCAGCAGCCCGGAGGCGCCTACGCAGTATTTT.

This clone showed up just a few times. The V and J genes are TRBV21-1 and TRBJ1-3; the DNA was not compared with TRBD1, the D call given in the table. TRBV21-1 is designated a pseudogene. The CDR3 length is 14 residues. CDR3 bases: TGTGCCAGCAGCATCAGGGTAGCTGGAAACACCATATATTTT. Translated, it gives CASSIRVAGNTIYF.

This clone has only a few counts. The chain links TRBV2 to TRBJ1-2; no reliable D call. V shed 6 bases and J shed 4 bases, with 9 bases lying between them. The CDR3 sequence is 12 residues long. Per germline, CDR1 SNHLY and CDR2 FYNNEI. The CDR3 here is CASRTEIYGYTF. The CDR3 region has the DNA TGTGCCAGCAGGACGGAGATCTATGGCTACACCTTC.